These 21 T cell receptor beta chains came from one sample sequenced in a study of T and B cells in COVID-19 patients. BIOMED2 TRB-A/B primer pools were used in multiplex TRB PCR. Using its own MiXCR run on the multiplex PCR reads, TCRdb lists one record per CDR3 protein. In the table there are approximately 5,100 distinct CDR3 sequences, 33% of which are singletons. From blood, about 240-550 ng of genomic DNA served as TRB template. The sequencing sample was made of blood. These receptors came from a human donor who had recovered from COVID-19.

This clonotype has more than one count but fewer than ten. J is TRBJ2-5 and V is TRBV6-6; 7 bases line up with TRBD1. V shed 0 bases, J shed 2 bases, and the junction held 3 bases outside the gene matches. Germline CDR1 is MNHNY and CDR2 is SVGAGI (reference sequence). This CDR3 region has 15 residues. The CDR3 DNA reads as TGTGCCAGCAGTTACTCGGGCAGGGGGCAAGAGACCCAGTACTTC. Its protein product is CASSYSGRGQETQYF.

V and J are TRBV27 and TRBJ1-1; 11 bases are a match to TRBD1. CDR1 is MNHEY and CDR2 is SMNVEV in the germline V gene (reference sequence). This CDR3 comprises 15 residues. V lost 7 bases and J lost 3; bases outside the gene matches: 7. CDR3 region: CASTPLGQGDTEAFF. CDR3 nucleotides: TGTGCCAGCACCCCTCTGGGACAGGGGGACACTGAAGCTTTCTTT.

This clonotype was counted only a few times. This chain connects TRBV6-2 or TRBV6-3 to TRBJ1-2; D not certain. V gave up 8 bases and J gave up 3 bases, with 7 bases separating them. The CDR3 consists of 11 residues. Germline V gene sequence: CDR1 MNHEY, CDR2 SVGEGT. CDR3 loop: CASDGYYGYTF. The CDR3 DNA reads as TGTGCCAGCGACGGCTACTATGGCTACACCTTC.

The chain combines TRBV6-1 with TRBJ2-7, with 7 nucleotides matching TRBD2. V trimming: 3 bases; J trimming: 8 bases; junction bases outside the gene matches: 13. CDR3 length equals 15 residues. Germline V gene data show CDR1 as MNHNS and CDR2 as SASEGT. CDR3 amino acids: CASSEGERERKKQYF. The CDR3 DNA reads TGTGCCAGCAGTGAGGGCGAGCGGGAAAGAAAGAAGCAGTACTTC.

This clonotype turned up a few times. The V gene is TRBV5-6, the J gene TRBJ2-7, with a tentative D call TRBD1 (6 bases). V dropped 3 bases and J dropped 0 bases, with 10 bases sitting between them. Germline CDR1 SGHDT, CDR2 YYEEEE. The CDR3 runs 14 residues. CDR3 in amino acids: CASSSLDSSYEQYF. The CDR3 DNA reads TGTGCCAGCAGCTCTCTGGACAGCTCCTACGAGCAGTACTTC.

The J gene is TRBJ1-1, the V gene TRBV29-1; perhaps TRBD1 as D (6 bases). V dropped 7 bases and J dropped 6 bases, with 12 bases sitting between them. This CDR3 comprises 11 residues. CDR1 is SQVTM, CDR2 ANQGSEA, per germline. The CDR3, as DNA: TGCAGCGCGCACAGGGACCCTGAAGCTTTCTTT. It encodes CSAHRDPEAFF.

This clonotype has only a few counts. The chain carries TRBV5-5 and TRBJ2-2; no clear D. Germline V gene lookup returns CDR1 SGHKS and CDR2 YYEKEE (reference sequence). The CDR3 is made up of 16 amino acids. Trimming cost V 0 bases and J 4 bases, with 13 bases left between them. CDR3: CASSLVWGYSTGELFF. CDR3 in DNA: TGTGCCAGCAGCTTGGTGTGGGGATATTCCACCGGGGAGCTGTTTTTT.

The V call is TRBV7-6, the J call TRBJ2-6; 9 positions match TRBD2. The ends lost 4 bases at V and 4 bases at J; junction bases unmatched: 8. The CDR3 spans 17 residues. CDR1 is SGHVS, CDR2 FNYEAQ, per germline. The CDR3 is CASSSSGTSSGANVLTF. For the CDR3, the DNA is TGTGCCAGCAGCTCCTCCGGGACTAGCTCCGGGGCCAACGTCCTGACTTTC.

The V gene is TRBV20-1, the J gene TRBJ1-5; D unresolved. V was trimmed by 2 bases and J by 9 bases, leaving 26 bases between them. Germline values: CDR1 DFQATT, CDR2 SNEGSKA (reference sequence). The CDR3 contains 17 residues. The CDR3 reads CSARSGRFVVPPLPQHF. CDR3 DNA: TGCAGTGCTAGAAGTGGACGTTTTGTCGTGCCCCCTCTGCCCCAGCATTTT.

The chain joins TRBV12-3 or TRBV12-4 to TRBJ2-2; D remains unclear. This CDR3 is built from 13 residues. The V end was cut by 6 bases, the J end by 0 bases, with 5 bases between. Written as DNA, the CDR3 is TGTGCCAGCAGATATGCGAACACCGGGGAGCTGTTTTTT. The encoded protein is CASRYANTGELFF.

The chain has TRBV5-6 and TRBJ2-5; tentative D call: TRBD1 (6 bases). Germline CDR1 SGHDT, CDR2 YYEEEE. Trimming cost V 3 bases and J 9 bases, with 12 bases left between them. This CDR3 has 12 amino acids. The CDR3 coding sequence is TGTGCCAGCAGCTACAGGGTTTTCCCCCAGTACTTC. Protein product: CASSYRVFPQYF.

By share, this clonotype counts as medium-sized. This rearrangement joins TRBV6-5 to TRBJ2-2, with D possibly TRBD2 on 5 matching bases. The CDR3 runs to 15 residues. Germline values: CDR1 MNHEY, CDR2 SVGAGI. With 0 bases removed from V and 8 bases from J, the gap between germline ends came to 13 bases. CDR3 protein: CASSYSRAWRGELFF. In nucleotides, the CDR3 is TGTGCCAGCAGTTACTCGAGGGCCTGGAGGGGGGAGCTGTTTTTT.

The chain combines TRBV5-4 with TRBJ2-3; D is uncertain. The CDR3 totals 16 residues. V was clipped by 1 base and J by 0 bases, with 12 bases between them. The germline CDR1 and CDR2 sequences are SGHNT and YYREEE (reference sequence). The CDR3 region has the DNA TGTGCCAGCAGCTTGTACGTCATACCTAGCACAGATACGCAGTATTTT. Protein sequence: CASSLYVIPSTDTQYF.

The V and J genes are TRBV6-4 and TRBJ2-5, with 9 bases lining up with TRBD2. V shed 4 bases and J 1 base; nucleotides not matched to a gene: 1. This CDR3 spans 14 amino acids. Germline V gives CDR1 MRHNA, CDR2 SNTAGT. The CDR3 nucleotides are TGTGCCAGCAGTGGTAGCGGGAGCCAAGAGACCCAGTACTTC. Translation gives CASSGSGSQETQYF.

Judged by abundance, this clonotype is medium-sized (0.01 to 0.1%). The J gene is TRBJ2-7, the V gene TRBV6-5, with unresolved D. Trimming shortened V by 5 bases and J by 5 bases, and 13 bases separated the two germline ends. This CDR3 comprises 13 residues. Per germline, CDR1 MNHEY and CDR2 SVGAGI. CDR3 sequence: CASSNYGRHEQYF. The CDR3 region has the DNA TGTGCCAGCAGTAATTACGGTCGGCACGAGCAGTACTTC.

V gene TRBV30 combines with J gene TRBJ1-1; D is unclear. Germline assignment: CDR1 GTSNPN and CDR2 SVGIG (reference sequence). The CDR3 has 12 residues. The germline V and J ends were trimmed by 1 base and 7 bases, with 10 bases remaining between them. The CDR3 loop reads CAWSGVNGEAFF. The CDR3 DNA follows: TGTGCCTGGAGTGGGGTTAACGGTGAAGCTTTCTTT.

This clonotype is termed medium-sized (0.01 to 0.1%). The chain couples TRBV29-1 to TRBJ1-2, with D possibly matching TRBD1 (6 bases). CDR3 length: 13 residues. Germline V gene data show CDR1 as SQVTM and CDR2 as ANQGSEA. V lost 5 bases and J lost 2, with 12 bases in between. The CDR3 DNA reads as TGCAGCGTTCTATCAGGGGCAAACTATGGCTACACCTTC. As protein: CSVLSGANYGYTF.

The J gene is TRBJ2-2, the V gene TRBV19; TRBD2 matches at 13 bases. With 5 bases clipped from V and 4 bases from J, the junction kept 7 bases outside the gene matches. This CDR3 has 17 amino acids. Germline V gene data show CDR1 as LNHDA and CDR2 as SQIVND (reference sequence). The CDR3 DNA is TGTGCCAGTAGTCCGACTAGCGGGAGGTCGAGCACCGGGGAGCTGTTTTTT. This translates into CASSPTSGRSSTGELFF.

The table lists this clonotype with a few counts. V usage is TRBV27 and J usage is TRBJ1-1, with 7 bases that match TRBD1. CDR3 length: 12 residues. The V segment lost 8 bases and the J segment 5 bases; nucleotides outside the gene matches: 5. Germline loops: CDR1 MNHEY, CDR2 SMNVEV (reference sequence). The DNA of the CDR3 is TGTGCCAGCCGACAGGGAGGAACTGAAGCTTTCTTT. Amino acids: CASRQGGTEAFF.

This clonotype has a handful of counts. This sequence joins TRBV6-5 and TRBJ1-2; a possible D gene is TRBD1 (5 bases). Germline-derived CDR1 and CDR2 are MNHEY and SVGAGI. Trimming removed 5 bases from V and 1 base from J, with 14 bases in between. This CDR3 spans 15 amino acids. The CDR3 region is CASSTFRQNNYGYTF. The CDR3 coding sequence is TGTGCCAGCAGTACCTTCAGACAGAATAACTATGGCTACACCTTC.

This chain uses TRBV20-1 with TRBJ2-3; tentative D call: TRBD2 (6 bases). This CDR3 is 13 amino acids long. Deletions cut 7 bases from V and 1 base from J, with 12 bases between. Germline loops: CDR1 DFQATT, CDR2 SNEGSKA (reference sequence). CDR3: CSDKSSGTDTQYF. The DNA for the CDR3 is TGCAGTGATAAGTCTAGCGGCACAGATACGCAGTATTTT.